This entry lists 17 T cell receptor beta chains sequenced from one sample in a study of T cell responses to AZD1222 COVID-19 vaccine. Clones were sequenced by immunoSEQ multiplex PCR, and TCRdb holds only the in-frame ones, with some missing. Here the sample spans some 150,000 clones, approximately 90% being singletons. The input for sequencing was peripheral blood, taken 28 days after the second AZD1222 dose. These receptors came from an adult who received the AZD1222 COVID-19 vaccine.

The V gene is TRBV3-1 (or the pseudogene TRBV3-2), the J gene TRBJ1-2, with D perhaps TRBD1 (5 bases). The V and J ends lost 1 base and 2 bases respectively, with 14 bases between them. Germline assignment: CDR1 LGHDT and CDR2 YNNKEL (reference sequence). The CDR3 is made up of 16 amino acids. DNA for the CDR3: TGTGCCAGCAGCCAAGGACACGGGGGGGTGAACTATGGCTACACCTTC. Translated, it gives CASSQGHGGVNYGYTF.

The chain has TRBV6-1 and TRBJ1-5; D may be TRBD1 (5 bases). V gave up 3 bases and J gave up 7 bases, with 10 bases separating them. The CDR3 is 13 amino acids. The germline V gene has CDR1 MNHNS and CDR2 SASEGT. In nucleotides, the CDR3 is TGTGCCAGCAGTGAGCAGGGAAGGCAGCCCCAGCATTTT. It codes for CASSEQGRQPQHF.

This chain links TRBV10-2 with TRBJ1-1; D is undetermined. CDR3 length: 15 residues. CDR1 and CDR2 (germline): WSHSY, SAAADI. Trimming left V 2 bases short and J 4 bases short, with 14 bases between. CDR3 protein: CASSENRISGTEAFF. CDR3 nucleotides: TGCGCCAGCAGTGAGAATCGGATCTCGGGCACTGAAGCTTTCTTT.

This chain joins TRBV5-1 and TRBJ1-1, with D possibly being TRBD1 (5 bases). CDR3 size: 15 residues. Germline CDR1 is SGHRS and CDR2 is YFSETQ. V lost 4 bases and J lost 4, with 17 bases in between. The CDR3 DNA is TGCGCCAGCAGCCCGGGGACGAGCCTTCCCACTGAAGCTTTCTTT. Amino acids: CASSPGTSLPTEAFF. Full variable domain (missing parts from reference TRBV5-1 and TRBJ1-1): KAGVTQTPRYLIKTRGQQVTLSCSPISGHRSVSWYQQTPGQGLQFLFEYFSETQRNKGNFPGRFSGRQFSNSRSEMNVSTLELGDSALYLCASSPGTSLPTEAFFGQGTRLTVV.

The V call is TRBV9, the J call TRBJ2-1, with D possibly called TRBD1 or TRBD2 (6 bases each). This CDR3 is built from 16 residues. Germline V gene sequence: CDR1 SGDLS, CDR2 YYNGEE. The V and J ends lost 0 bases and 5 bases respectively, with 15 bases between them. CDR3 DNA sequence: TGTGCCAGCAGCGTAGCCCTGGGGGGCCCCGACAATGAGCAGTTCTTC. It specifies CASSVALGGPDNEQFF. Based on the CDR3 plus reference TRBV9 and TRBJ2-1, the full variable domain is DSGVTQTPKHLITATGQRVTLRCSPRSGDLSVYWYQQSLDQGLQFLIQYYNGEERAKGNILERFSAQQFPDLHSELNLSSLELGDSALYFCASSVALGGPDNEQFFGPGTRLTVL.

The CDR3 region has the DNA TGTGCCAGTAGTCGGAATGGACAGGGGTCGAACACTGAAGCTTTCTTT. Amino acids: CASSRNGQGSNTEAFF. This chain connects TRBV19 to TRBJ1-1; 9 positions agree with TRBD1. Unmatched junction bases numbered 8, after V lost 5 bases and J lost 1 base. Germline-derived CDR1 and CDR2 are LNHDA and SQIVND (reference sequence). The CDR3 extends over 16 amino acids.

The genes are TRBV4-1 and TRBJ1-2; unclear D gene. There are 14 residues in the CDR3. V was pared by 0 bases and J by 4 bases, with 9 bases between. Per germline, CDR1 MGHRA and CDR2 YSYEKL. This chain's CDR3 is CASSQDATLYGYTF. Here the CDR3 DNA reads TGCGCCAGCAGCCAAGACGCGACACTCTATGGCTACACCTTC.

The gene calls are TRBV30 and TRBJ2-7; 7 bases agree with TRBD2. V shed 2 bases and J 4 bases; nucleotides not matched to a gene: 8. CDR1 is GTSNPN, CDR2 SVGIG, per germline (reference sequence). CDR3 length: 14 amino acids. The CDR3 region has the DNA TGTGCCTGGAGTATAGGACTAGAAGAGTACGAGCAGTACTTC. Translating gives CAWSIGLEEYEQYF.

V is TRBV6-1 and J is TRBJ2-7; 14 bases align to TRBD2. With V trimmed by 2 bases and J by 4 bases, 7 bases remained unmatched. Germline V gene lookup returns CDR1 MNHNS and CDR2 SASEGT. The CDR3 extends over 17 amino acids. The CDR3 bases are TGTGCCAGCAGTGAATGGAGTGGGACTAGCGGGAGATACGAGCAGTACTTC. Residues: CASSEWSGTSGRYEQYF.

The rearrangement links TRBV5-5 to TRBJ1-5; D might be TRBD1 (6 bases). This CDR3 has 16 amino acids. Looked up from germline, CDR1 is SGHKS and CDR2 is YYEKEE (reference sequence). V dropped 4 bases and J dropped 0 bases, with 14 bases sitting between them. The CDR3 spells CASSPLGAHSNQPQHF. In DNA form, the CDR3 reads TGTGCCAGCAGCCCCTTGGGGGCCCATAGCAATCAGCCCCAGCATTTT.

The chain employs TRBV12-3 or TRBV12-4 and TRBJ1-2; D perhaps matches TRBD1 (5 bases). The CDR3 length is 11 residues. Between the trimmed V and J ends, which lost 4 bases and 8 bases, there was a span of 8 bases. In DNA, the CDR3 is TGTGCCAGCAGTTCCAGGGAGGGCTACACCTTC. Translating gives CASSSREGYTF.

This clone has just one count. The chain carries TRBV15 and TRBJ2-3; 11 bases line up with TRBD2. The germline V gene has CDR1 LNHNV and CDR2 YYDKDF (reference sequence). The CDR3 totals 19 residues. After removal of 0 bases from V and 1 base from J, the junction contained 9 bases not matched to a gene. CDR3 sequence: CATSRDPRRLAGRTDTQYF. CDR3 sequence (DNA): TGTGCCACCAGCAGAGACCCTCGTCGACTAGCGGGGCGCACAGATACGCAGTATTTT. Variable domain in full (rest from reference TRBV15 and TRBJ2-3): DAMVIQNPRYQVTQFGKPVTLSCSQTLNHNVMYWYQQKSSQAPKLLFHYYDKDFNNEADTPDNFQSRRPNTSFCFLDIRSPGLGDTAMYLCATSRDPRRLAGRTDTQYFGPGTRLTVL.

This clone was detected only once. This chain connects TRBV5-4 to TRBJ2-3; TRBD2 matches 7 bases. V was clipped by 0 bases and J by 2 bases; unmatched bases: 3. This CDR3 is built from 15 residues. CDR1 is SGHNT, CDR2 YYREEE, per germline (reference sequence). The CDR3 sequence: CASSLAGTNTDTQYF. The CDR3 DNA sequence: TGTGCCAGCAGCTTGGCCGGGACTAACACAGATACGCAGTATTTT.

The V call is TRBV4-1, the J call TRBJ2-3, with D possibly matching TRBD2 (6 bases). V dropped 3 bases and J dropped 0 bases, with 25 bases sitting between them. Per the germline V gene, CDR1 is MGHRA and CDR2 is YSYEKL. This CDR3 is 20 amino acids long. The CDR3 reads CASSHMDKPLRGLSTDTQYF. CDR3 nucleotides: TGCGCCAGCAGCCACATGGACAAGCCGTTACGGGGGTTGAGCACAGATACGCAGTATTTT.

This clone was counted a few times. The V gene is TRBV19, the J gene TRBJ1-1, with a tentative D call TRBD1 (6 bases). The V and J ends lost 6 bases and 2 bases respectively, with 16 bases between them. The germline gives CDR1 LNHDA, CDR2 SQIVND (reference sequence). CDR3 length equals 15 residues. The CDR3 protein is CASSSRTAINTEAFF. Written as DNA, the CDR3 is TGTGCCAGTAGCTCCCGGACAGCGATAAACACTGAAGCTTTCTTT.

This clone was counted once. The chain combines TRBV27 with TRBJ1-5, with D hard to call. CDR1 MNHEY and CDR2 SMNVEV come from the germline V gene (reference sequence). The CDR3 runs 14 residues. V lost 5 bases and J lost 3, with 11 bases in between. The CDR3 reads CASSRDTSNQPQHF. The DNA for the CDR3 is TGTGCCAGCAGTCGCGACACTTCCAATCAGCCCCAGCATTTT.

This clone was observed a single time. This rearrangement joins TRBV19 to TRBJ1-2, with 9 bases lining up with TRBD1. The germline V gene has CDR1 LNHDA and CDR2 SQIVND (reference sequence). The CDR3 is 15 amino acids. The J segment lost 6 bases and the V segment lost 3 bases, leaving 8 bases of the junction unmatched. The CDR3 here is CASSISRGQGNGYTF. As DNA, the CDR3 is TGTGCCAGTAGTATTAGTCGGGGACAGGGTAATGGCTACACCTTC. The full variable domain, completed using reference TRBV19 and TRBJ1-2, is DGGITQSPKYLFRKEGQNVTLSCEQNLNHDAMYWYRQDPGQGLRLIYYSQIVNDFQKGDIAEGYSVSREKKESFPLTVTSAQKNPTAFYLCASSISRGQGNGYTFGSGTRLTVV.